This T cell receptor beta chain was sequenced in a study of vaccination and CD4 T cells after COVID-19. About the research overall: Overlapping spike peptides of SARS-CoV-2, HCoV-NL63, HCoV-OC43 and HCoV-229E stimulated the cells.

The Oncomine TCR Beta short-read assay was applied to DNA of cultured CD4+ T cells. One entry per CDR3 protein, called by TCRdb with MiXCR from the PCR reads. The data show about 15,000 distinct CDR3 sequences, approximately 45% seen once. Comments on this clonotype: Its target is unknown.

V was cut by 1 base and J by 6 bases, with 13 bases left in between. The CDR3 sequence is 15 residues long. From germline, CDR1 is SGHAT and CDR2 FQNNGV. Treatment: roughly 10-day PBMC culture with coronavirus spike peptide pools or control peptides (ViraFEST assay). The chain carries TRBV11-2 and TRBJ1-5; D perhaps matches TRBD1 (5 bases). This material consisted of CD4+ T cells from blood, cultured in vitro, taken before SARS-CoV-2 vaccination. This TCR derives from a human donor who had recovered from COVID-19. The CDR3 sequence is CASSLVAGQSQPQHF. DNA for the CDR3: TGTGCCAGCAGCTTAGTTGCAGGGCAGAGTCAGCCCCAGCATTTT.